These 27 T cell receptor beta chains were sequenced from one sample in a study of T cells after yellow fever vaccination. Each CDR3 protein is one row after TCRdb ran MiXCR on the 5' RACE reads. The sample holds 500,000 to 650,000 distinct CDR3 sequences, about a sixth seen once. This specimen consisted of PBMCs, obtained 5 days after the first yellow fever vaccination. These receptors were collected from a man between 18 and 35 years old who received the YFV17D yellow fever vaccine.

This clonotype was seen only a few times. V and J are TRBV29-1 and TRBJ2-7, with unresolved D. The CDR3 has 12 amino acids. The V gene lost 2 bases and the J gene lost 1 base, with 6 bases spanning the gap. The germline V gene has CDR1 SQVTM and CDR2 ANQGSEA. CDR3 bases: TGCAGCGTTGAATCCGGGTCCTACGAGCAGTACTTC. It encodes CSVESGSYEQYF.

The sample holds one count of this clonotype. CDR3: CASSQGDIGVGYTF. DNA of the CDR3: TGCGCCAGCAGCCAAGGAGATATAGGGGTCGGCTACACCTTC. This sequence joins TRBV4-3 and TRBJ1-2, with D possibly TRBD1 on 5 matching bases. Trimming removed 1 base from V and 8 bases from J, with 14 bases in between. The CDR3 has 14 amino acids. Germline-derived CDR1 and CDR2 are LGHNA and YSLEER.

This clonotype has only a few counts. This chain links TRBV12-3 or TRBV12-4 with TRBJ1-1; 7 bases are shared with TRBD1. This CDR3 has 13 residues. After removal of 8 bases from V and 4 bases from J, the junction contained 7 bases not matched to a gene. CDR3 nucleotides: TGTGCCAGCCGTTGGCAGGGGGGCACTGAAGCTTTCTTT. This encodes CASRWQGGTEAFF.

The V and J genes are TRBV6-5 and TRBJ2-3, with D possibly being TRBD1 (5 bases). Germline CDR1 reads MNHEY; CDR2 reads SVGAGI. The CDR3 is made up of 15 amino acids. V lost 2 bases and J lost 5, with 14 bases in between. The CDR3 DNA sequence: TGTGCCAGCAGTTACCGTCGCAGGGTTGGAGATACGCAGTATTTT. Protein product: CASSYRRRVGDTQYF.

The chain carries TRBV4-1 and TRBJ2-1; 12 positions match TRBD2. The V and J ends lost 7 bases and 10 bases, in that order; junction bases with no gene match: 8. CDR1 and CDR2 from the germline V gene are MGHRA and YSYEKL. The CDR3 consists of 14 residues. The CDR3 coding sequence is TGCGCCAGCAAGTTACTAGCGGGGGGCCGGGAGCAGTTCTTC. Residues: CASKLLAGGREQFF.

This chain uses TRBV7-2 with TRBJ2-7, with D tentatively TRBD2 (5 bases). The CDR3 consists of 15 residues. Between the trimmed V and J ends, which lost 5 bases and 0 bases, there was a span of 14 bases. Per the germline V gene, CDR1 is SGHTA and CDR2 is FQGNSA. The DNA for the CDR3 is TGTGCCAGCAGCCCCATTGGCGGGCCCTCCTACGAGCAGTACTTC. Residues: CASSPIGGPSYEQYF.

The J gene is TRBJ2-7, the V gene TRBV3-1, with D unclear. V was shortened by 3 bases and J by 5 bases, with 5 bases between the two germline ends. The CDR3 loop spans 11 amino acids. CDR1 is LGHDT and CDR2 is YNNKEL in the germline V gene (reference sequence). CDR3 sequence reads: CASSHTDEQYF. CDR3 sequence (DNA): TGTGCCAGCAGCCATACAGACGAGCAGTACTTC.

This clonotype was seen more than once but under ten times. This chain joins TRBV30 and TRBJ2-3, with D tentatively TRBD2 (6 bases). This CDR3 region has 13 residues. Trimming left V 1 base short and J 7 bases short, with 12 bases between. Germline V lookup: CDR1 GTSNPN, CDR2 SVGIG (reference sequence). The CDR3 region has the DNA TGTGCCTGGAGTGACTACGGGAGCAATACGCAGTATTTT. Translating it yields CAWSDYGSNTQYF. The entire variable domain, with the rest obtained from reference TRBV30 and TRBJ2-3, is as follows: SQTIHQWPATLVQPVGSPLSLECTVEGTSNPNLYWYRQAAGRGLQLLFYSVGIGQISSEVPQNLSASRPQDRQFILSSKKLLLSDSGFYLCAWSDYGSNTQYFGPGTRLTVL.

This clonotype was seen a few times. The genes are TRBV7-8 and TRBJ2-3, with D perhaps matching TRBD2 (5 bases). Germline loops: CDR1 SGHVS, CDR2 FQNEAQ. Trimming cost V 11 bases and J 0 bases, with 15 bases left between them. CDR3 length: 14 amino acids. CDR3: CAGSGGSSTDTQYF. For the CDR3, the DNA is TGTGCCGGGTCTGGAGGATCTAGCACAGATACGCAGTATTTT.

This chain joins TRBV5-5 and TRBJ2-5; D possibly corresponds to TRBD2 (6 bases). Looked up from germline, CDR1 is SGHKS and CDR2 is YYEKEE (reference sequence). The CDR3 sequence is 14 residues long. The V end lost 2 bases, the J end lost 1 base, and 9 bases lay between the germline ends. CDR3 protein: CASSFAGIQETQYF. The CDR3 nucleotides read TGTGCCAGCAGCTTCGCGGGGATCCAAGAGACCCAGTACTTC. The variable domain in full, with the rest retrieved from reference TRBV5-5 and TRBJ2-5, is DAGVTQSPTHLIKTRGQQVTLRCSPISGHKSVSWYQQVLGQGPQFIFQYYEKEERGRGNFPDRFSARQFPNYSSELNVNALLLGDSALYLCASSFAGIQETQYFGPGTRLLVL.

The chain uses TRBV11-2 and TRBJ2-2; 8 nucleotides align to TRBD2. Germline lookup yields CDR1 SGHAT and CDR2 FQNNGV. The junction had 16 bases not matched to a gene; V was cut back by 5 bases and J by 2 bases. This CDR3 region has 19 residues. CDR3 region: CASSLLLGGGIFNTGELFF. The CDR3 DNA follows: TGTGCCAGCAGCCTCCTCCTGGGCGGGGGGATCTTTAACACCGGGGAGCTGTTTTTT.

The CDR3 nucleotides read TGTGCCAGCGGTCAGGGTGGGGACGAGCAGTACGTC. Translating gives CASGQGGDEQYV. The rearrangement links TRBV12-3 or TRBV12-4 to TRBJ2-7; the D gene is possibly TRBD1 (5 bases). V lost 8 bases and J lost 5, with 13 bases in between. This CDR3 region has 12 residues.

This clonotype was counted between two and nine times. The rearrangement joins TRBV18 to TRBJ1-5; 8 nucleotides line up with TRBD1. CDR3 length: 15 amino acids. The germline V gene encodes CDR1 KGHSH and CDR2 LQKENI. V was pared by 2 bases and J by 5 bases, with 5 bases of the junction left unmatched. CDR3 amino acids: CASSPARGPHQPQHF. The CDR3, as DNA: TGTGCCAGCTCACCAGCCAGGGGGCCCCATCAGCCCCAGCATTTT.

This clonotype was recorded at least ten times. The J gene is TRBJ1-2, the V gene TRBV5-1; 9 positions agree with TRBD1. Germline-derived CDR1 and CDR2 are SGHRS and YFSETQ. V lost 4 bases to trimming and J lost 7 bases; unmatched junction nucleotides: 5. The CDR3 extends over 13 amino acids. CDR3 loop: CASSEGQGSGYTF. CDR3 sequence (DNA): TGCGCCAGCAGCGAGGGACAGGGAAGTGGCTACACCTTC. Filled out from reference TRBV5-1 and TRBJ1-2, the complete variable domain reads KAGVTQTPRYLIKTRGQQVTLSCSPISGHRSVSWYQQTPGQGLQFLFEYFSETQRNKGNFPGRFSGRQFSNSRSEMNVSTLELGDSALYLCASSEGQGSGYTFGSGTRLTVV.

The chain carries TRBV5-1 and TRBJ2-5; TRBD1 agrees at 7 bases. With V trimmed by 4 bases and J by 9 bases, 9 bases remained unmatched. CDR3 length: 13 residues. Germline CDR1 is SGHRS and CDR2 is YFSETQ. Written as DNA, the CDR3 is TGCGCCAGCAGCGAAGGGGGCGCATCGCCCCAGTACTTC. Its protein is CASSEGGASPQYF. Variable domain in full (rest from reference TRBV5-1 and TRBJ2-5): KAGVTQTPRYLIKTRGQQVTLSCSPISGHRSVSWYQQTPGQGLQFLFEYFSETQRNKGNFPGRFSGRQFSNSRSEMNVSTLELGDSALYLCASSEGGASPQYFGPGTRLLVL.

The rearrangement uses TRBV20-1 and TRBJ1-3, with no clear D. CDR1 and CDR2 from the germline V gene are DFQATT and SNEGSKA (reference sequence). V lost 3 bases and J lost 6, with 6 bases in between. The length of the CDR3 is 11 residues. CDR3 sequence reads: CSARIENTIYF. CDR3 nucleotides: TGCAGTGCTAGGATAGAAAACACCATATATTTT.

This chain connects TRBV5-4 to TRBJ2-7; D could derive from TRBD1 or TRBD2 (5 bases each). From germline, CDR1 is SGHNT and CDR2 YYREEE (reference sequence). The germline V and J ends were trimmed by 5 bases and 0 bases, with 15 bases remaining between them. CDR3 length: 15 residues. The CDR3 bases are TGTGCCAGCAGACCAATAGGGACCTACTCCTACGAGCAGTACTTC. Protein product: CASRPIGTYSYEQYF.

This chain links TRBV6-2 or TRBV6-3 with TRBJ2-2, with 11 bases that match TRBD1. CDR3 size: 19 residues. Germline assignment: CDR1 MNHEY and CDR2 SVGEGT. V shed 6 bases and J 5 bases; nucleotides not matched to a gene: 17. This CDR3 reads CASRGARTGGIYRTGELFF. The CDR3 DNA reads as TGTGCCAGCAGGGGGGCTCGGACAGGGGGCATCTATAGAACCGGGGAGCTGTTTTTT.

For this clonotype: A much larger clone sits a single nucleotide away, making a read error possible. J is TRBJ1-1 and V is TRBV11-2; D call uncertain. The CDR3 length is 13 residues. Germline V lookup: CDR1 SGHAT, CDR2 FQNNGV. The DNA for the CDR3 is TGTGCCAGCAGCTACACGGGGAACATTGAAGCTTTCTTT. Its translation: CASSYTGNIEAFF.

J is TRBJ2-6 and V is TRBV19; 7 bases match TRBD1. Germline loops: CDR1 LNHDA, CDR2 SQIVND (reference sequence). The J segment lost 1 base and the V segment lost 6 bases, leaving 0 bases of the junction unmatched. There are 14 residues in the CDR3. CDR3 sequence (DNA): TGTGCCAGTAGACAGGGGTCTGGGGCCAACGTCCTGACTTTC. It encodes CASRQGSGANVLTF.

The rearrangement links TRBV11-2 to TRBJ2-3; a weak D match, TRBD2 (6 bases). CDR3 size: 15 residues. Germline assignment: CDR1 SGHAT and CDR2 FQNNGV. V was cut by 5 bases and J by 6 bases, with 18 bases left in between. CDR3 nucleotides: TGTGCCAGCAGCCCTACTAGCTCCCGAATGGATACGCAGTATTTT. Translation: CASSPTSSRMDTQYF.

In this sample, this clonotype turned up many times. The gene calls are TRBV12-3 or TRBV12-4 and TRBJ2-5, with 7 bases that match TRBD2. The CDR3 is 13 amino acids. Trimming removed 5 bases from V and 4 bases from J; junction bases left unmatched: 4. CDR3 sequence (DNA): TGTGCCAGCAGTCTGGGGGGGGGAGAGACCCAGTACTTC. As protein: CASSLGGGETQYF.

This clonotype has ten or more counts. One junction end disagrees with the germline gene, perhaps due to a read error. The chain employs TRBV5-1 and TRBJ1-1; 7 nucleotides align to TRBD1. The length of the CDR3 is 14 residues. Germline V CDR1 and CDR2: SGHRS, YFSETQ. CDR3 sequence reads: CASSLIGGGTEAFF. The CDR3, as DNA: TGTGCCAGCAGCTTAATAGGGGGCGGGACTGAAGCTTTCTTT.

The genes are TRBV7-3 and TRBJ1-2; D is possibly TRBD1 (5 bases). Trimming cost V 5 bases and J 6 bases, with 25 bases left between them. CDR1 is SGHTA and CDR2 is FQGTGA in the germline V gene. CDR3 length equals 17 residues. The CDR3 protein is CASSPPGLARGFDGYTF. Written as DNA, the CDR3 is TGTGCCAGCAGCCCACCGGGCCTCGCGAGGGGTTTTGATGGCTACACCTTC.

Ten or more counts support this clonotype. The chain is built from TRBV29-1 and TRBJ2-2; maybe TRBD2 (5 bases). The CDR3 loop spans 15 amino acids. The V end was cut by 7 bases, the J end by 5 bases, with 20 bases between. Looked up from germline, CDR1 is SQVTM and CDR2 is ANQGSEA. The CDR3 is CSAAEGASKTGELFF. The CDR3 DNA follows: TGCAGCGCTGCTGAGGGCGCGAGTAAGACCGGGGAGCTGTTTTTT.

This clonotype appeared a few times. The junction departs from germline at one end; a sequencing error may be responsible. This chain links TRBV10-3 with TRBJ2-1; 14 positions match TRBD2. Germline CDR1 ENHRY, CDR2 SYGVKD. This CDR3 has 13 amino acids. The CDR3 bases are TGTGCCATCAGGAGACTAGCGGGGGGGCCCATGGTCTTC. Protein sequence: CAIRRLAGGPMVF.

This clonotype occurred a few times. CDR3 sequence (DNA): TGTGCCAGCATCCCTCGTGGACAGTTCTACTACGAGCAGTACTTC. It yields the protein CASIPRGQFYYEQYF. V usage is TRBV5-6 and J usage is TRBJ2-7; maybe TRBD1 (6 bases). The V end was cut by 6 bases, the J end by 3 bases, with 19 bases between. The CDR3 is 15 residues long. Germline V gene sequence: CDR1 SGHDT, CDR2 YYEEEE.